This section outlines one T cell receptor beta chain sequence together with its context. Antigen unknown. Sequential positive selection took CD4 T cells first, then CD8 T cells. Cells stained for CD3, CD4, CD8, CD45RA, CD27 and viability were sorted into four CD45RA/CD27 subsets. The entry originates in a study of naive and memory T cell subsets. Broader study findings: Clonotypes are single alpha or beta chains, not paired receptors. Findings for naive and memory subsets could not be checked against ground truth.

The beta constant-region primer was an equimolar mix of two oligonucleotides covering TRBC1 and TRBC2. TCRdb fed the UMI-ligation and nested PCR reads into MiXCR, producing one record per CDR3 protein. The sample records tens of thousands of distinct CDR3 sequences, about an eighth being singletons. The CDR3 has 16 amino acids. Trimming took off 5 bases at V and 7 bases at J, with 22 bases between the two ends. Germline V gives CDR1 SGHTA, CDR2 FQGNSA. Specimen: central memory CD4+ T cells from blood. The sequence was collected from a human donor in good health. The gene calls are TRBV7-2 and TRBJ2-3, with a tentative D call TRBD2 (5 bases). The chain's CDR3 is CASSEHPTAGGNTQYF. The CDR3 coding sequence is TGTGCCAGCAGCGAACACCCCACCGCGGGCGGAAATACGCAGTATTTT.